The sequence of this T cell receptor beta chain was determined in a study of blood T cell repertoires in COVID-19 (dated by TCRdb to 2020 to 2022). Background on the whole study: Samples from collaborators originated in the United States, Italy and Spain and spanned both the acute and convalescent phases of COVID-19. Where available, HLA class I and class II types were taken from metadata supplied by the sample provider and were not determined by assay-based typing. The prospective study material was composed of cDNA or gDNA derived from T cells, B-cell-depleted T cells, or PBMCs. Sample metadata almost always included a de-identified subject ID, COVID-19 status, age in years and sex. Subjects who had been exposed to COVID-19, were actively infected with it, or had recovered from it provided the deeply sampled blood TCRbeta repertoires that made up the dataset. The repertoires were made available in a free public database intended to serve as a resource for research on the immune response to SARS-CoV-2. The samples were drawn from two sources: the first 160 participants of the ongoing ImmuneRACE study, and some 1,300 subjects contributed by 6 global collaborators. What the research found in general, with its limitations: How much clinical and demographic metadata was included differed by source and by participant, and the metadata was provided uncurated.

Each collaborating institution followed its own protocols to collect whole blood in K2EDTA tubes. For TCRbeta analysis, collaborators shipped samples as frozen whole blood, isolated PBMCs, or DNA extracted from either of those sample types. A remark on this clone: Its antigen is not yet known. There are no base qualities to consult, and no much larger clone falls within one base.

The immunoSEQ Assay, a bias-controlled multiplex PCR, was used to amplify TCRbeta CDR3 regions from genomic DNA. The published analysis was carried out like this. Nucleated cell counts per sample were estimated from amplification of reference gene primers within the assay. Sequence reads were collapsed and filtered to measure the absolute abundance of every unique TCRbeta CDR3 rearrangement. For each sample, productive Simpson clonality was calculated by taking the square root of Simpson's diversity index across productive rearrangements. TCRdb obtained this table from immuneACCESS and retained in-frame rearrangements with V and J assigned. These tables miss some clones; where compared with another copy, unresolved V genes account for less than half of the shortfall, and the remainder is unexplained. The V and J calls and clone size are taken from that table; D and trimming were inferred from the DNA. The sample contains roughly 250,000 clones, around 87% of them found a single time. Jointly, the top ten make up around 2.5% of the sample.

The CDR3, cysteine through phenylalanine, is 13 amino acids long. The sequence is cut down to CDR3 DNA, 39 bases in frame from base 1. The clonotype was recovered from a woman in her fifties or sixties with acute or convalescent COVID-19. This chain joins TRBV21-1 to TRBJ1-5; the D segment call TRBD1 is taken from the table without a DNA check. TRBV21-1 represents a pseudogene. The sequencing sample was made of peripheral blood. The DNA sequence is TGTGCCAGGAGACAGGGGAGGAATCAGCCCCAGCATTTT. Translated, this is CARRQGRNQPQHF.